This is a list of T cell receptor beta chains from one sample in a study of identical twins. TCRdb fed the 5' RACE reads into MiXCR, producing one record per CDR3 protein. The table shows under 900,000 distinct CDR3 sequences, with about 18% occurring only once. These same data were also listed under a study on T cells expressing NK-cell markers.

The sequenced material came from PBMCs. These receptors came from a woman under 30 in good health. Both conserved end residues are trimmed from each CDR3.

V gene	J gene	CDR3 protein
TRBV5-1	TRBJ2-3	ASSWDRGGTDTQY
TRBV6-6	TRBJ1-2	ASRTGGAGGYT
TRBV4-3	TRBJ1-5	ASSQEQGNQPQH
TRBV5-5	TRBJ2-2	ASSRPGQPGELF
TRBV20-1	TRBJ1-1	SASLTPRGTEAF
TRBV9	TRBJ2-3	ASSGTLAGRTDTQY
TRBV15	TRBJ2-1	ATSRGLAGDPPPYNEQF
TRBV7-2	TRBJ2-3	ASIPGGAVDTQY
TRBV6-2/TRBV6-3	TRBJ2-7	ASSVSGGLSYEQY
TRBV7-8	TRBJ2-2	ASSLLAGTGELF
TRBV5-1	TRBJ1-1	ASQLGDGGAF
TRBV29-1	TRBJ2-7	SVASQGGTGEQY
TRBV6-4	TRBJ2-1	ASSDHYPGEQF
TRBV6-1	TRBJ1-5	ASRSQANQPQH
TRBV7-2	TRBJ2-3	ASSSVAGISTDTQY
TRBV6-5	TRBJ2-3	ASSYSGRGGRTDTQY
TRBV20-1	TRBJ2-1	SARSPFSYNEQF
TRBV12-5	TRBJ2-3	ASGLMREYLTDTQY
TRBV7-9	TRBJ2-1	ASSLGLGSSYNEQF
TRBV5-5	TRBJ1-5	ASSSQGIQPQH
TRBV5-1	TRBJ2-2	ASSFSSNAGELF
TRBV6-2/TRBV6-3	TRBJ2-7	ASSYLDRRTYEQY
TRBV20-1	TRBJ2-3	SAQSGLAGFPPAQY
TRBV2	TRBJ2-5	ASSRTGTGIETQY
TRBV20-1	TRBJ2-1	SASKQGANNEQF
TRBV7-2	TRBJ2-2	ASSLFGANTGELF
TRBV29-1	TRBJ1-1	SVHRDLGDTEAF
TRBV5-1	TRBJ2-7	ASREGSLVYEQY
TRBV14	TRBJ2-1	ASSRRISDHSSYNEQF
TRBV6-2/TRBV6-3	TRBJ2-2	ASSPGRGTGELF
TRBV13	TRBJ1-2	ASSLEVRTPSYGYT
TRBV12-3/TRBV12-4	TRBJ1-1	ASSLGDRYEAF
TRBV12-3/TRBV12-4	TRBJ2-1	ASSPQRGGWEQF
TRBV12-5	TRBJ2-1	ASAGGTYNEQF
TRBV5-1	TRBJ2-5	ASKSSDQETQY
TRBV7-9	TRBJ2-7	ASSNVHEQY
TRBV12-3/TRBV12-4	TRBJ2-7	ASTKTGTGKIYEQY
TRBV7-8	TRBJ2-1	ASSGTGDLNNEQF
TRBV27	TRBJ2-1	ASSPRGGFYNEQF
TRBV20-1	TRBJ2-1	SARDPSGRWYEQF
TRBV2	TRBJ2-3	ASTAEPTDTQY